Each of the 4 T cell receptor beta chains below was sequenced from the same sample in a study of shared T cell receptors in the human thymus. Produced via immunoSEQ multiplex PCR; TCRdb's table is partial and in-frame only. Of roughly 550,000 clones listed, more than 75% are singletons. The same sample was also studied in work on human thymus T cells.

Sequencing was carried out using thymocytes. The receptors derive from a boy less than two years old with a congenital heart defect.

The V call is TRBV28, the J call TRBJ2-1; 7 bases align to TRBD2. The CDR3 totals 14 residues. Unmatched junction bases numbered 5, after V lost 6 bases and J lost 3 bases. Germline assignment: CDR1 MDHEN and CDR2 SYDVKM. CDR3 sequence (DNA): TGTGCCAGCAGCTTGCCTAGCGGCTACAATGAGCAGTTCTTC. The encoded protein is CASSLPSGYNEQFF. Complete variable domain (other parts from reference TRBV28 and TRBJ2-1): DVKVTQSSRYLVKRTGEKVFLECVQDMDHENMFWYRQDPGLGLRLIYFSYDVKMKEKGDIPEGYSVSREKKERFSLILESASTNQTSMYLCASSLPSGYNEQFFGPGTRLTVL.

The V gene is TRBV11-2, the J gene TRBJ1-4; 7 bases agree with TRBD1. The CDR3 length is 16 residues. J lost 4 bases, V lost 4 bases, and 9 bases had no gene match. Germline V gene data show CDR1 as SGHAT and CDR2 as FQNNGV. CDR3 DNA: TGTGCCAGCAGCTCCCTTTCGACAGGGTTTAATGAAAAACTGTTTTTT. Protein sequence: CASSSLSTGFNEKLFF.

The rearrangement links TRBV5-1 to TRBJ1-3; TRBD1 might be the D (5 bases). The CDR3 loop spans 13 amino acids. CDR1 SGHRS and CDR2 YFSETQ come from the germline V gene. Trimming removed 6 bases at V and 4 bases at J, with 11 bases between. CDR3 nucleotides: TGCGCCAGCACCCCGGGACTCGGAAACACCATATATTTT. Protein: CASTPGLGNTIYF.

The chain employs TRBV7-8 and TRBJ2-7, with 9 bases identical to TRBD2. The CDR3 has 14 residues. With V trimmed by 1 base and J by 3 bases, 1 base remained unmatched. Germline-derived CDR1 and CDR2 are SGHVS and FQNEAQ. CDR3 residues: CASSLVAGDYEQYF. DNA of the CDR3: TGTGCCAGCAGCTTAGTAGCGGGGGACTACGAGCAGTACTTC.